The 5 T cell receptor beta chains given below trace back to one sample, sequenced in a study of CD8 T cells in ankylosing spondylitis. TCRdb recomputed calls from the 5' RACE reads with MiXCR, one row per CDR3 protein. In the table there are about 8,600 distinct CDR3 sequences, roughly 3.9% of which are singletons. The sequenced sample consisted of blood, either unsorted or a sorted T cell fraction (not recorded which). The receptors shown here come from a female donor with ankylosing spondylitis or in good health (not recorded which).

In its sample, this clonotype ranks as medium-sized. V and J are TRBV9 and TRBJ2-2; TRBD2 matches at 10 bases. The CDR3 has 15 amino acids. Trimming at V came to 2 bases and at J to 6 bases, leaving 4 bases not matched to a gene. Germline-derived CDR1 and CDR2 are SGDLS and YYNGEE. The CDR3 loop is CASSVSGGGSGELFF. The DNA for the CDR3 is TGTGCCAGCAGCGTGAGCGGGGGGGGGTCCGGGGAGCTGTTTTTT.

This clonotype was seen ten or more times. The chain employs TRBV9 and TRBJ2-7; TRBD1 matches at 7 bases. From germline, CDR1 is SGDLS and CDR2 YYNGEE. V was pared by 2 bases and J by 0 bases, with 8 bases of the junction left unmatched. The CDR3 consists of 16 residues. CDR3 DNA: TGTGCCAGCAGCGTCGGATGGACAGGCTACTCCTACGAGCAGTACTTC. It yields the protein CASSVGWTGYSYEQYF.

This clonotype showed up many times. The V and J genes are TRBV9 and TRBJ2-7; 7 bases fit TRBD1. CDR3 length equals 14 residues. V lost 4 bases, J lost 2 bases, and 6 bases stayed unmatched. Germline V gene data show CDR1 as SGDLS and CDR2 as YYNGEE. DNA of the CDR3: TGTGCCAGCAGCCCTCGGGACAGACCCTACGAGCAGTACTTC. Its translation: CASSPRDRPYEQYF. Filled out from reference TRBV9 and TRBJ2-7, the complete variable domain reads DSGVTQTPKHLITATGQRVTLRCSPRSGDLSVYWYQQSLDQGLQFLIQYYNGEERAKGNILERFSAQQFPDLHSELNLSSLELGDSALYFCASSPRDRPYEQYFGPGTRLTVT.

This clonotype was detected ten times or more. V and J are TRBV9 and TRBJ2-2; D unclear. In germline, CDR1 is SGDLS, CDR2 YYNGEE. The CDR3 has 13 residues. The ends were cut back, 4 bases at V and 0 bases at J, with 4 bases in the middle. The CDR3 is CASSTSNTGELFF. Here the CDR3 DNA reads TGTGCCAGCAGCACCTCGAACACCGGGGAGCTGTTTTTT.

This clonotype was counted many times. The CDR3 coding sequence is TGTGCCAGCAGCGGGAGACTAGCGGGGGCTTCATCCTACAATGAGCAGTTCTTC. This codes for CASSGRLAGASSYNEQFF. V is TRBV9 and J is TRBJ2-1; TRBD2 matches at 12 bases. The germline V gene encodes CDR1 SGDLS and CDR2 YYNGEE. The CDR3 is made up of 18 amino acids. The V segment lost 3 bases and the J segment 1 base; nucleotides outside the gene matches: 8.